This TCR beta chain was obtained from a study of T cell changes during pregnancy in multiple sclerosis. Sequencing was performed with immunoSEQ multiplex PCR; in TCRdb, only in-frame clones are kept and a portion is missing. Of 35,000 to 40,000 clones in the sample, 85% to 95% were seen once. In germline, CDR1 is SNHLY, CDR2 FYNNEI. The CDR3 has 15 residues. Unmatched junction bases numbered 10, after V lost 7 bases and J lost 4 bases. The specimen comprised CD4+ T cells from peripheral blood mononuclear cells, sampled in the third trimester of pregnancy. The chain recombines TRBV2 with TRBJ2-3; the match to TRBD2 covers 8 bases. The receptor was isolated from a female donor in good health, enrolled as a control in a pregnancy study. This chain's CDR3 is CASTPGGGGADTQYF. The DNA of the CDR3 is TGTGCCAGCACGCCCGGGGGGGGAGGGGCAGATACGCAGTATTTT.